The 24 T cell receptor beta chains below were found in one sample sequenced in a study of human T cells and chemical hapten exposure. TCRdb analysed the RACE reads with MiXCR anew, one entry per CDR3 protein. Counted here are some 79,000 distinct CDR3 sequences, about 7.5% occurring once; the ten biggest clones make up roughly 1.6%. Documented time point: patch test 1, 2 weeks after DPC sensitization. Described treatment: therapeutic diphenylcyclopropenone sensitization with weekly scalp DPC. The material was whole blood, obtained in connection with sensitization to the hapten diphenylcyclopropenone (DPC). The receptor source for this set is a woman aged 30 to 39 with alopecia areata. Some clones in this sample may be carry-over from other donors' samples.

This clonotype was detected a few times. The chain couples TRBV3-1 to TRBJ2-3; D may be TRBD1 (6 bases). Germline CDR1 and CDR2: LGHDT and YNNKEL (reference sequence). CDR3 length: 16 amino acids. V lost 4 bases and J 3 bases, leaving 17 bases between the germline ends. The CDR3 region has the DNA TGTGCCAGCAGCCGCCTGGCTCAGGGGCCGACAGATACGCAGTATTTT. It is translated as CASSRLAQGPTDTQYF.

This clonotype was counted ten times or more. The chain recombines TRBV12-3 or TRBV12-4 with TRBJ1-6, with TRBD1 matching 8 bases. The CDR3 sequence is 12 residues long. V gave up 6 bases and J gave up 11 bases; unmatched junction bases: 3. The CDR3 DNA sequence: TGTGCCAGCAGCCCAGGGGGCACACCCCTCCACTTT. Encoded protein: CASSPGGTPLHF.

DNA for the CDR3: TGTGCCAGCAGCACAACAGGGGATAAAAACATTCAGTACTTC. Translating it yields CASSTTGDKNIQYF. The chain uses TRBV7-2 and TRBJ2-4; 7 bases fit TRBD1. Looked up from germline, CDR1 is SGHTA and CDR2 is FQGNSA. The junction had 5 bases not matched to a gene; V was cut back by 5 bases and J by 4 bases. The CDR3 totals 14 residues.

V usage is TRBV12-3 or TRBV12-4 and J usage is TRBJ1-2; a weak D match, TRBD1 (5 bases). This CDR3 is 14 amino acids long. V lost 5 bases, J lost 4 bases, and 14 bases lay in between. The CDR3 DNA follows: TGTGCCAGCAGTCAAGCCCGGGACGCCTATGGCTACACCTTC. Translation gives CASSQARDAYGYTF.

In this sample, this clonotype turned up a few times. The chain joins TRBV5-1 to TRBJ1-1; perhaps TRBD1 as D (6 bases). V was shortened by 4 bases and J by 1 base, with 11 bases between the two germline ends. CDR1 is SGHRS and CDR2 is YFSETQ in the germline V gene. The CDR3 consists of 14 residues. CDR3 residues: CASSRTDKNTEAFF. The CDR3 bases are TGCGCCAGCAGCAGGACAGATAAGAACACTGAAGCTTTCTTT.

This clonotype was observed many times. This sequence joins TRBV18 and TRBJ2-1, with 14 bases aligning to TRBD2. V lost 4 bases, J lost 10 bases, and 6 bases stayed unmatched. The CDR3 sequence is 15 residues long. Per the germline V gene, CDR1 is KGHSH and CDR2 is LQKENI. The CDR3 protein is CASSLGLAGELEQFF. Here the CDR3 DNA reads TGTGCCAGCTCACTGGGACTAGCGGGGGAACTAGAGCAGTTCTTC.

This clonotype was recorded many times. The rearrangement uses TRBV29-1 and TRBJ1-5; no clear D gene. The CDR3 is made up of 13 amino acids. Trimming took off 6 bases at V and 3 bases at J, with 12 bases between the two ends. CDR1 SQVTM and CDR2 ANQGSEA come from the germline V gene. CDR3 nucleotides: TGCAGCGTGGGAGACACTGCCAATCAGCCCCAGCATTTT. As protein: CSVGDTANQPQHF.

This clonotype was recorded many times. The CDR3 loop reads CASSLGGGEAQHF. CDR3 coding DNA: TGTGCCAGCAGCTTAGGCGGAGGGGAAGCCCAGCATTTT. The V gene is TRBV7-9, the J gene TRBJ1-5, with a tentative D call TRBD1 (5 bases). The CDR3 extends over 13 amino acids. Trimming left V 1 base short and J 11 bases short, with 12 bases between. Germline V gene sequence: CDR1 SEHNR, CDR2 FQNEAQ (reference sequence).

This clonotype has ten or more counts. The rearrangement links TRBV28 to TRBJ1-1; tentatively, D is TRBD1 (5 bases). This CDR3 has 14 amino acids. Trimming removed 6 bases at V and 4 bases at J, with 15 bases between. Germline CDR1 reads MDHEN; CDR2 reads SYDVKM. CDR3: CASSLQLGRTEAFF. CDR3 sequence (DNA): TGTGCCAGCAGCCTGCAACTGGGACGCACTGAAGCTTTCTTT.

The sample holds many counts of this clonotype. The chain joins TRBV29-1 to TRBJ1-1; D uncertain. The germline V gene encodes CDR1 SQVTM and CDR2 ANQGSEA. V gave up 3 bases and J gave up 1 base, with 6 bases separating them. CDR3 length: 12 amino acids. CDR3 coding DNA: TGCAGCGTTGAGCGTGAGAACACTGAAGCTTTCTTT. Its translation is CSVERENTEAFF.

This clonotype showed up just a few times. This chain connects TRBV7-9 to TRBJ2-7; tentative D call: TRBD1 (6 bases). The CDR3 totals 11 residues. Germline V gene lookup returns CDR1 SEHNR and CDR2 FQNEAQ (reference sequence). Trimming took off 8 bases at V and 10 bases at J, with 15 bases between the two ends. The CDR3 loop reads CASSEGGEQYF. CDR3 coding DNA: TGTGCCAGCTCCGAAGGGGGAGAACAGTACTTC.

This clonotype was counted ten times or more. The chain carries TRBV10-3 and TRBJ2-4; D unclear. Trimming took 0 bases from V and 6 from J, leaving 12 bases between them. This CDR3 contains 15 residues. Germline-derived CDR1 and CDR2 are ENHRY and SYGVKD. The CDR3 nucleotides are TGTGCCATCAGTGAGTCGGCAGACGTTGGAAACATTCAGTACTTC. This translates into CAISESADVGNIQYF.

The chain is built from TRBV12-3 or TRBV12-4 and TRBJ1-3; TRBD1 agrees at 7 bases. The CDR3 is made up of 14 amino acids. V shed 5 bases and J 2 bases; nucleotides not matched to a gene: 3. This CDR3 is CASSRTGAGNTIYF. In DNA, the CDR3 is TGTGCCAGCAGTCGTACAGGGGCTGGAAACACCATATATTTT.

Ten or more counts support this clonotype. The chain links TRBV30 to TRBJ1-1; a possible D gene is TRBD1 (6 bases). Looked up from germline, CDR1 is GTSNPN and CDR2 is SVGIG (reference sequence). Trimming pared 0 bases from V and 0 bases from J, leaving 8 bases between. This CDR3 has 14 residues. In nucleotides, the CDR3 is TGTGCCTGGAGTGTGACAGGACTGAACACTGAAGCTTTCTTT. This translates into CAWSVTGLNTEAFF.

This clonotype was counted many times. This chain links TRBV9 with TRBJ1-2, with a weak D call TRBD1 (5 bases). The CDR3 loop spans 14 amino acids. The ends were cut back, 1 base at V and 5 bases at J, with 12 bases in the middle. CDR1 is SGDLS, CDR2 YYNGEE, per germline. CDR3 nucleotide sequence: TGTGCCAGCAGCGTAAATGAGGGGAAGTATGGCTACACCTTC. This encodes CASSVNEGKYGYTF.

This clonotype was counted at least ten times. The chain combines TRBV5-1 with TRBJ1-1, with 9 bases identical to TRBD1. The V segment lost 1 base and the J segment 5 bases; nucleotides outside the gene matches: 3. CDR3 length: 14 amino acids. Germline V gene lookup returns CDR1 SGHRS and CDR2 YFSETQ. The CDR3 DNA follows: TGCGCCAGCAGCTTGACAGGGGGCGCGACTGAAGCTTTCTTT. Encoded protein: CASSLTGGATEAFF.

This clonotype was picked up a small number of times. V gene TRBV9 combines with J gene TRBJ1-2; unclear D gene. V was cut by 0 bases and J by 7 bases, with 13 bases left in between. The CDR3 extends over 14 amino acids. Germline-derived CDR1 and CDR2 are SGDLS and YYNGEE. The CDR3 loop is CASSVEGVRVGYTF. The CDR3 region has the DNA TGTGCCAGCAGCGTAGAGGGAGTGAGGGTTGGCTACACCTTC.

This clonotype showed up many times. This sequence joins TRBV6-6 and TRBJ1-2; D remains unclear. The CDR3 runs to 15 residues. Trimming took off 2 bases at V and 0 bases at J, with 10 bases between the two ends. Germline assignment: CDR1 MNHNY and CDR2 SVGAGI (reference sequence). The CDR3 sequence is CASSYDTSANYGYTF. As DNA, the CDR3 is TGTGCCAGCAGTTACGATACGTCAGCTAACTATGGCTACACCTTC.

This clonotype was counted many times. The rearrangement joins TRBV4-2 to TRBJ2-1; the D is unclear. CDR1 is LGHNA, CDR2 YNFKEQ, per germline. The CDR3 length is 13 residues. Trimming took 0 bases from V and 7 from J, leaving 7 bases between them. This CDR3 is CASSQDAGNEQFF. The DNA for the CDR3 is TGTGCCAGCAGCCAAGATGCTGGGAATGAGCAGTTCTTC.

In its sample, this clonotype was seen a few times. This chain links TRBV6-6 with TRBJ2-2; no firm D call. Trimming shortened V by 8 bases and J by 2 bases, and 12 bases separated the two germline ends. This CDR3 spans 14 amino acids. Germline V gene data show CDR1 as MNHNY and CDR2 as SVGAGI (reference sequence). CDR3 sequence: CASLPSGNTGELFF. The CDR3 DNA follows: TGTGCCAGCCTACCGAGTGGCAACACCGGGGAGCTGTTTTTT.

This rearrangement joins TRBV20-1 to TRBJ2-7; D call uncertain. Germline CDR1 DFQATT, CDR2 SNEGSKA (reference sequence). V gave up 1 base and J gave up 4 bases, with 8 bases separating them. The CDR3 spans 12 residues. The CDR3 nucleotides read TGCAGTGCTAGAGGGAGTGTTTACGAGCAGTACTTC. Its protein is CSARGSVYEQYF.

In this sample, this clonotype turned up many times. CDR3 sequence: CASSQGVSGEQFF. CDR3 sequence (DNA): TGTGCCAGCAGCCAAGGGGTGTCGGGTGAGCAGTTCTTC. This sequence joins TRBV3-1 and TRBJ2-1; D gene unclear. The germline V and J ends were trimmed by 1 base and 9 bases, with 10 bases remaining between them. Germline assignment: CDR1 LGHDT and CDR2 YNNKEL (reference sequence). This CDR3 spans 13 amino acids.

This clonotype was counted ten times or more. The rearrangement joins TRBV4-1 to TRBJ2-1; D might be TRBD2 (5 bases). The CDR3 has 16 residues. V gave up 0 bases and J gave up 1 base, with 10 bases separating them. The germline V gene encodes CDR1 MGHRA and CDR2 YSYEKL. In nucleotides, the CDR3 is TGCGCCAGCAGCCAAGATATACGGACTTCCTACAATGAGCAGTTCTTC. Residues: CASSQDIRTSYNEQFF.

This clonotype was observed a few times. This chain links TRBV20-1 with TRBJ1-2, with no clear D. The V end was cut by 3 bases, the J end by 4 bases, with 9 bases between. The CDR3 sequence is 12 residues long. Germline CDR1 reads DFQATT; CDR2 reads SNEGSKA (reference sequence). CDR3 sequence reads: CSASAGVYGYTF. The CDR3 region has the DNA TGCAGTGCTAGTGCAGGCGTCTATGGCTACACCTTC.